This T cell receptor beta chain was found in a study of T cells in Graves' hyperthyroidism and ophthalmopathy. The study included ophthalmopathy patients with Clinical Activity Score at least 3, NOSPECS grade at least 4 and duration under 3 months. Exclusion criteria comprised uncontrolled infection, other autoimmune disease, pregnancy or lactation. Cells are PBMCs isolated from 10 ml of fresh blood. Findings and caveats of the study: Stable hyperthyroidism and ophthalmopathy were separated using 13 V-J signatures.

This clonotype was observed at least ten times. What it recognizes is unknown. Germline lookup yields CDR1 GTSNPN and CDR2 SVGIG (reference sequence). The CDR3 contains 15 residues. V lost 0 bases, J lost 7 bases, and 7 bases stayed unmatched. TCR beta CDR3 regions were amplified from RNA transcripts. The HTBI primer set drove a first-round RT-PCR of the TCR CDR3. Each CDR3 protein is one row after TCRdb ran MiXCR on the multiplex PCR reads. The repertoire has 330,000 or so distinct CDR3 sequences, roughly 19% of them found once; the top ten carry 35% to 40%. This TCR was sampled from a man aged 45 to 65 with Graves' ophthalmopathy. Sample: blood. This chain connects TRBV30 to TRBJ2-1; TRBD2 matches 9 bases. The CDR3 protein is CAWSVLAGGPNEQFF. CDR3 DNA: TGTGCCTGGAGTGTACTGGCGGGAGGGCCGAATGAGCAGTTCTTC.